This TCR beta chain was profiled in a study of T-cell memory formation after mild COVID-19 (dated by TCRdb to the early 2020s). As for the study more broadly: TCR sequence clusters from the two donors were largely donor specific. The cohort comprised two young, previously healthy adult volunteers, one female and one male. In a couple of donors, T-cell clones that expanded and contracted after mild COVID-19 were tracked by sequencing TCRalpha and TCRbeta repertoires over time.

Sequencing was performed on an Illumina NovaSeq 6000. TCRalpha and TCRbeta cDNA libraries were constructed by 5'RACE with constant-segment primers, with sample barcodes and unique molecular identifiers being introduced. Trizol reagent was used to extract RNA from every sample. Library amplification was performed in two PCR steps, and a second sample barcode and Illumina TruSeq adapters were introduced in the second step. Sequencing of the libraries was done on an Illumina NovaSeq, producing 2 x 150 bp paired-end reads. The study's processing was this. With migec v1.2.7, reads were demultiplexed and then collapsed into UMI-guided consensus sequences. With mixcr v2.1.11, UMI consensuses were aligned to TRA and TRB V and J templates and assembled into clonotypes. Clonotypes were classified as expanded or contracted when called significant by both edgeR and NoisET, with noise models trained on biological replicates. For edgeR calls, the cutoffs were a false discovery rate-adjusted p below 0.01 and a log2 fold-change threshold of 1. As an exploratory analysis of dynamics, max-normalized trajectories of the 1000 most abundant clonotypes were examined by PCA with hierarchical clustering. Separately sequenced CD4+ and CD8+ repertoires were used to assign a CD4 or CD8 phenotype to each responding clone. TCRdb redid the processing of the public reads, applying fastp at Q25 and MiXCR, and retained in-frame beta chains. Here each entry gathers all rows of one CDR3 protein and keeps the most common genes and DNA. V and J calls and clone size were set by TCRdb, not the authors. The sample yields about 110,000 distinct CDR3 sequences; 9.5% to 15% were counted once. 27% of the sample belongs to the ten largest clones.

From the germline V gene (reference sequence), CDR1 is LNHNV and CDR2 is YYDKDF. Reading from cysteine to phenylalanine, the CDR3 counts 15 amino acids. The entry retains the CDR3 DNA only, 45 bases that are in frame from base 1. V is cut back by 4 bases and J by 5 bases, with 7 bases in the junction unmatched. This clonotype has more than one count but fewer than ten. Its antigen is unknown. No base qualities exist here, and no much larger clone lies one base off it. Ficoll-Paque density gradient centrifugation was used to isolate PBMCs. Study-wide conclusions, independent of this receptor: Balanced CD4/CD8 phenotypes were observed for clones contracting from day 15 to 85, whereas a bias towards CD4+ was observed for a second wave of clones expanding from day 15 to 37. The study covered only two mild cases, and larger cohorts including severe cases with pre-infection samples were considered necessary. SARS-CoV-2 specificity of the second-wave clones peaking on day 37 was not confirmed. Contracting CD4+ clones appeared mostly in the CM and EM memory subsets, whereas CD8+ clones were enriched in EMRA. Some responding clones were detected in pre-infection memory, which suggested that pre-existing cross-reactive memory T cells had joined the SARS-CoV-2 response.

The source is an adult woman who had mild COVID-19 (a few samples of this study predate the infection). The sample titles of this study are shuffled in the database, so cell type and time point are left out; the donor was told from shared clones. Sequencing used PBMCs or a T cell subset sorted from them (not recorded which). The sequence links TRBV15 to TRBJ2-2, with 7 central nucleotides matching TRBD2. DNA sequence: TGTGCCACCAGCACTGGTATAGCGGGTACCGGGGAGCTGTTTTTT. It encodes CATSTGIAGTGELFF.